Given below is one T cell receptor beta chain in context. This sample was taken from a study of OX40 agonist ivuxolimab in advanced cancers. This CDR3 is built from 14 residues. V lost 11 bases and J lost 3; bases outside the gene matches: 6. The germline CDR1 and CDR2 sequences are SGHVS and FNYEAQ. Sequencing was performed with immunoSEQ multiplex PCR; in TCRdb, only in-frame clones are kept and a portion is missing. Of around 84,000 clones listed, approximately 90% are singletons. The chain carries TRBV7-6 and TRBJ2-6; 8 positions agree with TRBD2. Sequenced here: CD4+ or CD8+ T cells sorted from blood, sampled in a trial of the OX40 agonist ivuxolimab. The TCR sequence derives from an adult with an advanced solid tumor such as melanoma, head and neck, liver or kidney cancer. CDR3 DNA sequence: TGTGCCGCCGGGCGGGGGGATGGGGCCAACGTCCTGACTTTC. Amino acid sequence: CAAGRGDGANVLTF. The full variable domain, with the rest looked up from reference TRBV7-6 and TRBJ2-6, is GAGVSQSPRYKVTKRGQDVALRCDPISGHVSLYWYRQALGQGPEFLTYFNYEAQQDKSGLPNDRFSAERPEGSISTLTIQRTEQRDSAMYRCAAGRGDGANVLTFGAGSRLTVL.